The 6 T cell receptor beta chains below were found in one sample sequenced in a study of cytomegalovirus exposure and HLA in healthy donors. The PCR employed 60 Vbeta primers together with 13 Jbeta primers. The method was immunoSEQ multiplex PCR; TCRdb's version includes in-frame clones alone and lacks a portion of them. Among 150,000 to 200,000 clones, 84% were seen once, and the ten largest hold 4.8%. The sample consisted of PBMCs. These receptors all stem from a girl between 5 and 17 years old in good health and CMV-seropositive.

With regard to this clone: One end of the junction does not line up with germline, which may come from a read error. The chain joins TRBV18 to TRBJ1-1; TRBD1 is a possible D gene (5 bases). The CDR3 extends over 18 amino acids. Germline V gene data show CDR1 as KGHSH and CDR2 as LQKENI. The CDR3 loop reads CASSPRPGVKTLDTEAFF. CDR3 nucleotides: TGTGCTAGCTCACCGCGTCCGGGGGTGAAGACCTTGGACACTGAAGCTTTCTTT.

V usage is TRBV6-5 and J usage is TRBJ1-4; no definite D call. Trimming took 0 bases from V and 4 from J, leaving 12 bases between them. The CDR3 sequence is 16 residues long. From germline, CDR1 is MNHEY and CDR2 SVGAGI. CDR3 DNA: TGTGCCAGCAGTTACTCTAGTGGGCACGATAATGAAAAACTGTTTTTT. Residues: CASSYSSGHDNEKLFF.

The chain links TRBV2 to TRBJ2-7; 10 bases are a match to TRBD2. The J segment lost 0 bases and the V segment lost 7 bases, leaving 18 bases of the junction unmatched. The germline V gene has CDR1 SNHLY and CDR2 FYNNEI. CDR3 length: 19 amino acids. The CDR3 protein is CASIRTEHQLAGVSYEQYF. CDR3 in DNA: TGTGCCAGCATCAGGACAGAACATCAGCTAGCGGGGGTCTCCTACGAGCAGTACTTC.

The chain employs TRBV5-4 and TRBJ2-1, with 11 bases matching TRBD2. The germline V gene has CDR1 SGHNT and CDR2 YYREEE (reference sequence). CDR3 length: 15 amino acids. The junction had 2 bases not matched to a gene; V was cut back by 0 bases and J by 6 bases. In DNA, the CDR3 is TGTGCCAGCAGCTTGGGGCTAGCGGGGGGCAATGAGCAGTTCTTC. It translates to CASSLGLAGGNEQFF. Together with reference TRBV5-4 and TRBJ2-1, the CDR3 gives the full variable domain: ETGVTQSPTHLIKTRGQQVTLRCSSQSGHNTVSWYQQALGQGPQFIFQYYREEENGRGNFPPRFSGLQFPNYSSELNVNALELDDSALYLCASSLGLAGGNEQFFGPGTRLTVL.

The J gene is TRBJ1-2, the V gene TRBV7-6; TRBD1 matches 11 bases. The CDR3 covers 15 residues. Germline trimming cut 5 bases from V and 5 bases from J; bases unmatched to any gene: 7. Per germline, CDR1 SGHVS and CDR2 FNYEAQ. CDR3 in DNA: TGTGCCAGCAGCCCAGGACAGGGGGCGAGTTATGGCTACACCTTC. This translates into CASSPGQGASYGYTF.

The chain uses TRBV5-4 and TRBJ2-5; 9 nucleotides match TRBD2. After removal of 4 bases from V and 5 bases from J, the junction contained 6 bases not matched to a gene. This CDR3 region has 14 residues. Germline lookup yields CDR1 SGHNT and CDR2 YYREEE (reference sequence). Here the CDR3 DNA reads TGTGCCAGCAGCGCGGGGGGGTTGGTTGAGACCCAGTACTTC. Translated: CASSAGGLVETQYF.